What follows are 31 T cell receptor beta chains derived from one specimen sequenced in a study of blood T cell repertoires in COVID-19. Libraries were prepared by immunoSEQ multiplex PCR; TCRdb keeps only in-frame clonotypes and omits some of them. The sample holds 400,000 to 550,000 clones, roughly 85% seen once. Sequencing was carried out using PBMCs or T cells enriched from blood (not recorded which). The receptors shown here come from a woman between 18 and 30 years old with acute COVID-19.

CDR3 coding DNA: TGTGCCAGCAGTGAATCCCGCGGGGGGCGTAATGAGCAGTTCTTC. It yields the protein CASSESRGGRNEQFF. The chain employs TRBV2 and TRBJ2-1; 8 bases are shared with TRBD2. V trimming: 2 bases; J trimming: 7 bases; junction bases outside the gene matches: 7. This CDR3 is 15 amino acids long. Germline values: CDR1 SNHLY, CDR2 FYNNEI.

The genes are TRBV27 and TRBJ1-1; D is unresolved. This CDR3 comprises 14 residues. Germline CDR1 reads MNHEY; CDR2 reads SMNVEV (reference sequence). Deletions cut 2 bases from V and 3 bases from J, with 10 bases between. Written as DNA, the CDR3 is TGTGCCAGCAGTTTAAGGATGAGGGACACTGAAGCTTTCTTT. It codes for CASSLRMRDTEAFF.

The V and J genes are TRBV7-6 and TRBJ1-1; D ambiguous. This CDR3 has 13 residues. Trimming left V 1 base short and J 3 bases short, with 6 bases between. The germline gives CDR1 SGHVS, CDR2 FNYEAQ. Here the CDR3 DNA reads TGTGCCAGCAGCTTAGTCGGGGACACTGAAGCTTTCTTT. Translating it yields CASSLVGDTEAFF.

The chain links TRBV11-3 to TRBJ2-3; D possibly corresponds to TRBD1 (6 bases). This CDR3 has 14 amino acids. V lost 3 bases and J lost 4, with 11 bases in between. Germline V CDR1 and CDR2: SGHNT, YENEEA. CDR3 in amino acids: CASSFGQRPDTQYF. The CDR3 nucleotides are TGTGCCAGCAGCTTTGGACAGCGGCCAGATACGCAGTATTTT.

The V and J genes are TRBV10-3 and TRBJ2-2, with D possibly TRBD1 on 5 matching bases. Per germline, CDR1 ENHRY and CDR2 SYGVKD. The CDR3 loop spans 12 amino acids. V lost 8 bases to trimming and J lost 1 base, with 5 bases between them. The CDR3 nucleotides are TGTGCCATCCAGGGGAACACCGGGGAGCTGTTTTTT. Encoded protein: CAIQGNTGELFF.

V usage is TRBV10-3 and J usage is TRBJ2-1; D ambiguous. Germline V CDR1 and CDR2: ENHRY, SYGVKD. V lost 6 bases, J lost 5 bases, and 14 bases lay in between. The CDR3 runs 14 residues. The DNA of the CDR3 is TGTGCCATCAGCGACCGACTGGAAAACAATGAGCAGTTCTTC. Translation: CAISDRLENNEQFF.

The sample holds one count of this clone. CDR3 DNA sequence: TGTGCCAGCAGCCACCGGGGGGGAAAAAATGAAAAACTGTTTTTT. Translated, it gives CASSHRGGKNEKLFF. The chain carries TRBV3-1 (or the pseudogene TRBV3-2) and TRBJ1-4; maybe TRBD1 (5 bases). Looked up from germline, CDR1 is LGHDT and CDR2 is YNNKEL (reference sequence). The length of the CDR3 is 15 residues. Between the trimmed V and J ends, which lost 3 bases and 5 bases, there was a span of 13 bases.

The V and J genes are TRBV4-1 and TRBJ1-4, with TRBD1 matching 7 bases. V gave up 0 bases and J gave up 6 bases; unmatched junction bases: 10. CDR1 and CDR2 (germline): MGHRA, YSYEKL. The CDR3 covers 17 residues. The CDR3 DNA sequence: TGCGCCAGCAGCCAAGATCGGTCCGGGACAGCCCATGAAAAACTGTTTTTT. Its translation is CASSQDRSGTAHEKLFF.

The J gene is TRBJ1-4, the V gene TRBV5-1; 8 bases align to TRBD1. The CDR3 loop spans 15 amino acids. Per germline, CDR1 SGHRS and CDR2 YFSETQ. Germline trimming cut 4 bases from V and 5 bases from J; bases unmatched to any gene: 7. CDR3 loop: CASSQGQGLNEKLFF. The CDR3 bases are TGCGCCAGCAGCCAAGGACAGGGTTTGAATGAAAAACTGTTTTTT.

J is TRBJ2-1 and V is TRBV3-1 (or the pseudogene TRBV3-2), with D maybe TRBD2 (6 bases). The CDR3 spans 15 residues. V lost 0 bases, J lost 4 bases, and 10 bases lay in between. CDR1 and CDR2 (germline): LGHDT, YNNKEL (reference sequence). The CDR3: CASSQDLASYNEQFF. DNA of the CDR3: TGTGCCAGCAGCCAAGACCTAGCGTCGTACAATGAGCAGTTCTTC.

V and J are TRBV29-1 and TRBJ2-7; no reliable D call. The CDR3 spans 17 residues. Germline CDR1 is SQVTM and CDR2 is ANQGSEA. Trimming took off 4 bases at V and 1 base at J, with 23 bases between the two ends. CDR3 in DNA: TGCAGCGTTGTCGGCGTCAAAGAGTTGACTTATTCCTACGAGCAGTACTTC. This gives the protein CSVVGVKELTYSYEQYF.

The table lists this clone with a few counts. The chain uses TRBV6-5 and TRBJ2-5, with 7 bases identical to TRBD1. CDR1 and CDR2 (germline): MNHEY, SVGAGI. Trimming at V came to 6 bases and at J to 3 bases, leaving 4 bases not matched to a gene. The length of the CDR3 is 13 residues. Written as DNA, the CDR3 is TGTGCCAGCAGGCGTCAGGGGGAAGAGACCCAGTACTTC. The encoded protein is CASRRQGEETQYF.

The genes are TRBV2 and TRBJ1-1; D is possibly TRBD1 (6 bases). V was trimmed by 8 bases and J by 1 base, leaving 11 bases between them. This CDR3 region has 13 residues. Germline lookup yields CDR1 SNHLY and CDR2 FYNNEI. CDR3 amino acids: CASSWTENTEAFF. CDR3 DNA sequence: TGTGCCAGCTCATGGACAGAGAACACTGAAGCTTTCTTT.

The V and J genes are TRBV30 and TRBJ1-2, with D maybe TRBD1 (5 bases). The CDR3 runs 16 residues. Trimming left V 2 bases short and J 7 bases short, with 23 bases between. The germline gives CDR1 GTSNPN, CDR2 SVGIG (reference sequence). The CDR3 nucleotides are TGTGCCTGGAGTTCTTCCCAGGGAATTACATGGGGTGGCTACACCTTC. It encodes CAWSSSQGITWGGYTF.

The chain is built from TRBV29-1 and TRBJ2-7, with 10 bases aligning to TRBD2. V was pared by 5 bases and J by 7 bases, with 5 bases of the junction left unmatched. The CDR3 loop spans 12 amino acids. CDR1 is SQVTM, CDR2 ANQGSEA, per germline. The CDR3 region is CSVRTSGGEQYF. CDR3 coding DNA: TGCAGCGTTCGGACTAGCGGTGGGGAGCAGTACTTC.

CDR3 sequence reads: CASSEYGFPNTGELFF. CDR3 sequence (DNA): TGTGCCAGCAGTGAATACGGGTTCCCTAACACCGGGGAGCTGTTTTTT. The chain joins TRBV6-1 to TRBJ2-2, with D unclear. This CDR3 is built from 16 residues. CDR1 is MNHNS and CDR2 is SASEGT in the germline V gene. V was trimmed by 2 bases and J by 2 bases, leaving 12 bases between them.

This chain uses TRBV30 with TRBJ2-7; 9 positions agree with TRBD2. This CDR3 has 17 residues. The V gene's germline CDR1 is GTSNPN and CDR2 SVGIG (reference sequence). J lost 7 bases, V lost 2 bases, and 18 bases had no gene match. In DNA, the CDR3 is TGTGCCTGGAGTCTTCCTAGCGAGGGCGGGAGGGGAGGAGAGCAGTACTTC. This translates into CAWSLPSEGGRGGEQYF.

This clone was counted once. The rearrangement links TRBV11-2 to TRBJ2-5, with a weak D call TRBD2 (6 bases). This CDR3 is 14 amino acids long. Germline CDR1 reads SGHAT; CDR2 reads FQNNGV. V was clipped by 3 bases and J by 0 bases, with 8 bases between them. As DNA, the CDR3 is TGTGCCAGCAGCTTTGAGCGGGACCAAGAGACCCAGTACTTC. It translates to CASSFERDQETQYF.

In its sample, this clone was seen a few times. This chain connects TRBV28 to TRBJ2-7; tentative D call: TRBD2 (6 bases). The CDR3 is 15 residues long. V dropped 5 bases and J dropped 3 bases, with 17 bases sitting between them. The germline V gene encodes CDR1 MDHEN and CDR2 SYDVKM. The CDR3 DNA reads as TGTGCCAGCAGTGACCCCGGGAGTCGGTTCTACGAGCAGTACTTC. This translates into CASSDPGSRFYEQYF.

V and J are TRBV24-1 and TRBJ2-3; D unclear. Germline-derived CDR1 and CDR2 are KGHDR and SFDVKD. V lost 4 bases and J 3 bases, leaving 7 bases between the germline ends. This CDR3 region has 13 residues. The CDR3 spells CATSDPLTDTQYF. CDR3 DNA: TGTGCCACCAGTGACCCCTTGACAGATACGCAGTATTTT.

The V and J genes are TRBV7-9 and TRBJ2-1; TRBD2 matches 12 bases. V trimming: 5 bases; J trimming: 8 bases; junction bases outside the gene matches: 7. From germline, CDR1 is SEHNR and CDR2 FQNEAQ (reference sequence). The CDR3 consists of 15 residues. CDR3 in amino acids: CASSLPSGRAYEQFF. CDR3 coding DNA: TGTGCCAGCAGCCTTCCTAGCGGGAGGGCCTATGAGCAGTTCTTC.

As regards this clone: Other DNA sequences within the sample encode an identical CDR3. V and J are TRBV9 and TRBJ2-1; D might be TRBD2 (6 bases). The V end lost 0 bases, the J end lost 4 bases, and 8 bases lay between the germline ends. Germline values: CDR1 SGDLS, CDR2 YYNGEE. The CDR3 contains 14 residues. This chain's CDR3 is CASSVAGTYNEQFF. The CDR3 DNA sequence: TGTGCCAGCAGCGTAGCGGGGACTTACAATGAGCAGTTCTTC. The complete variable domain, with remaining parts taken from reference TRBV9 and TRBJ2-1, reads DSGVTQTPKHLITATGQRVTLRCSPRSGDLSVYWYQQSLDQGLQFLIQYYNGEERAKGNILERFSAQQFPDLHSELNLSSLELGDSALYFCASSVAGTYNEQFFGPGTRLTVL.

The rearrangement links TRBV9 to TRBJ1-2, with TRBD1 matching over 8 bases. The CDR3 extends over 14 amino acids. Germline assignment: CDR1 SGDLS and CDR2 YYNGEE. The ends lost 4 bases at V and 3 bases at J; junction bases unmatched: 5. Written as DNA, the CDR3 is TGTGCCAGCAGCCCAGGGGGCCGGGACTATGGCTACACCTTC. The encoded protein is CASSPGGRDYGYTF.

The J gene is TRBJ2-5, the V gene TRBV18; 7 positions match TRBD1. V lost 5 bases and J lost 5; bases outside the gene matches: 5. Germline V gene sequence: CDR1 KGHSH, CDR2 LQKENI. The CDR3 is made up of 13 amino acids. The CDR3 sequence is CASSGDRVETQYF. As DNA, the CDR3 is TGTGCCAGCTCAGGCGACAGGGTGGAGACCCAGTACTTC.

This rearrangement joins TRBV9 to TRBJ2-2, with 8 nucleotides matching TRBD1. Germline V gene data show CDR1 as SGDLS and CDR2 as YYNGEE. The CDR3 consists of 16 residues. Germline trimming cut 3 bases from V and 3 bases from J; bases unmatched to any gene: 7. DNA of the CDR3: TGTGCCAGCAGCGACCGTCCGGGACAGGACACCGGGGAGCTGTTTTTT. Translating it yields CASSDRPGQDTGELFF. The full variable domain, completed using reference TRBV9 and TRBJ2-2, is DSGVTQTPKHLITATGQRVTLRCSPRSGDLSVYWYQQSLDQGLQFLIQYYNGEERAKGNILERFSAQQFPDLHSELNLSSLELGDSALYFCASSDRPGQDTGELFFGEGSRLTVL.

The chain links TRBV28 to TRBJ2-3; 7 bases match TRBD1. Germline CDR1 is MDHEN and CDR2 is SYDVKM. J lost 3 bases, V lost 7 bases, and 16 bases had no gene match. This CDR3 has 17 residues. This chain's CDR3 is CASNVGRDRPITDTQYF. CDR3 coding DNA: TGTGCCAGCAACGTAGGTCGGGACAGACCGATTACAGATACGCAGTATTTT.

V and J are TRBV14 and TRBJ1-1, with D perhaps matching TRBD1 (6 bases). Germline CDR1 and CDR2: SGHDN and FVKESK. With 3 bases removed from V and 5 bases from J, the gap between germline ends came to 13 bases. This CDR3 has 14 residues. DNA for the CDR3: TGTGCCAGCAGCCACCTAGGGGGTGAAACTGAAGCTTTCTTT. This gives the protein CASSHLGGETEAFF.

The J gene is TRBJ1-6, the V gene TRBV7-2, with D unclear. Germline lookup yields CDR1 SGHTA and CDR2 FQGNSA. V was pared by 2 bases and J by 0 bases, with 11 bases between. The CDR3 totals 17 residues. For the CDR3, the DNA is TGTGCCAGCAGCTTATTTATGGGCAGCTCCTATAATTCACCCCTCCACTTT. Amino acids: CASSLFMGSSYNSPLHF.

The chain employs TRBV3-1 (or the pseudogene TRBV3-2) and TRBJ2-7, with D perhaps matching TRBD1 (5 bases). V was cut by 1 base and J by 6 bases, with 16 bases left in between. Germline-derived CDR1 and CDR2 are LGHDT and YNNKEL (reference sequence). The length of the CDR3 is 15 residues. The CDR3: CASSQGRGGPSEQYF. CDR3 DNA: TGTGCCAGCAGCCAAGGAAGGGGCGGCCCCAGCGAGCAGTACTTC.

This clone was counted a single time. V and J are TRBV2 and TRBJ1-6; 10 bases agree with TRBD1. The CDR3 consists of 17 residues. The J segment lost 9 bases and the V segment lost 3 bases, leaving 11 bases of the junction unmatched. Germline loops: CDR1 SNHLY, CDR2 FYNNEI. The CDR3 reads CASSEMLRTGGGSPLHF. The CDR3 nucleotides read TGTGCCAGCAGTGAGATGCTCCGGACAGGGGGTGGTTCACCCCTCCACTTT.

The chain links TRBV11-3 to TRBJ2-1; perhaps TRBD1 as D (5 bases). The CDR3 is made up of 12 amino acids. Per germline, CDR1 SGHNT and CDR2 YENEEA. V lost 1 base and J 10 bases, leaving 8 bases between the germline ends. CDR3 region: CASSLGGAEQFF. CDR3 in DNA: TGTGCCAGCAGCTTAGGGGGCGCAGAGCAGTTCTTC.